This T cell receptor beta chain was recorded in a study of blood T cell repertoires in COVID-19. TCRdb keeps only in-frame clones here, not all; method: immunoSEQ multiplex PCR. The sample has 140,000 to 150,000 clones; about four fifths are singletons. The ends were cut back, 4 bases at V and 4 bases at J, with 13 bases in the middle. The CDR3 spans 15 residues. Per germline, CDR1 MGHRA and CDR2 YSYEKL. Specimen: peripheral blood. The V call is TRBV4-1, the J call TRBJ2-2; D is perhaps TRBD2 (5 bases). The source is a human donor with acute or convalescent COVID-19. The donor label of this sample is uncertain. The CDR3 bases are TGCGCCAGCAGCCGGTCGCAGGACTTCACCGGGGAGCTGTTTTTT. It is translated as CASSRSQDFTGELFF.